Each of the 2 T cell receptor beta chains below was sequenced from the same sample in a study of cytomegalovirus exposure and HLA in healthy donors. 13 Jbeta primers and 60 Vbeta primers were used for the PCR. Profiled with immunoSEQ multiplex PCR; TCRdb holds only in-frame clones, not every one. The sample includes about 230,000 clones, around 89% of them seen just once. The specimen sequenced was PBMCs. These TCRs come from a woman aged 18-29 years in good health and CMV-seronegative.

The table lists this clone with a count of one. The V gene is TRBV12-1, the J gene TRBJ2-7; the table names TRBD1, a call not compared with the DNA. TRBV12-1 is a pseudogene. The CDR3 runs 15 residues. The CDR3 nucleotides are TGTGCCAGCAGTGGAGGGACAGGGGCTGAAGACGAGCAGTACTTC. Protein product: CASSGGTGAEDEQYF.

This rearrangement joins TRBV6-5 to TRBJ1-1; the match to TRBD1 covers 7 bases. This CDR3 is built from 15 residues. Unmatched junction bases numbered 7, after V lost 4 bases and J lost 2 bases. CDR1 and CDR2 from the germline V gene are MNHEY and SVGAGI. This CDR3 is CASSLYGTANTEAFF. The CDR3 nucleotides are TGTGCCAGCAGTTTGTACGGGACAGCCAACACTGAAGCTTTCTTT.